The following is a TCR beta chain sequence with its context. Its antigen is still unknown. No per-base quality is available; no much larger clone lies one base away. Library preparation used the immunoSEQ multiplex PCR assay. What TCRdb holds here is the immuneACCESS table cut down to in-frame rearrangements. Part of the clones is not present; checked against another copy, under half of the missing clones reflect an unresolved V gene, and the others are unexplained. This sample gives some 110,000 clones in total; 93% of them show up just once. The top ten clones comprise about 2.6% of the sample. The source of the sample is a study of control samples from healthy donors and cancer patients (dated by TCRdb to 2018 to 2020). V and J lose 0 bases and 7 bases, and a span of 17 bases separates them. The CDR3 starts with the cysteine, ends with the phenylalanine, and has 15 residues. Only CDR3 DNA is held: 45 bases, read in frame from base 1. For CDR1 and CDR2, the germline V gene lists SGHRS and YFSETQ.

The V and J genes are TRBV5-1 and TRBJ2-7, with the D segment possibly TRBD1 or TRBD2, each aligning over 5 bases. This TCR came from a man aged 25-45 years in good health. Material for sequencing was blood. CDR3 reads: CASSLDRREQGEQYF. At the DNA level, the sequence is TGCGCCAGCAGCTTGGATCGCAGGGAGCAAGGGGAGCAGTACTTC.